The 21 T cell receptor beta chains in this list originate from one sample, sequenced in a study of circulating tumor DNA in untreated peripheral T-cell lymphoma. Method: immunoSEQ multiplex PCR; TCRdb's copy keeps in-frame clones and lacks some. The repertoire has some 2,400 clones, almost 70% of them found once; the top ten carry 15% to 20%. The sequenced material came from tumor tissue. All receptors derive from a human donor with peripheral T-cell lymphoma.

As concerns this clone: A read error may account for a junction end that differs from germline. The chain carries TRBV6-8 and TRBJ2-6; tentatively, D is TRBD1 (6 bases). CDR1 MNHGY and CDR2 SAAAGT come from the germline V gene. The CDR3 extends over 13 amino acids. Here the CDR3 reads CAISDSDSDVLTF. CDR3 DNA sequence: TGTGCCATCAGTGACTCGGACAGCGACGTCCTGACTTTC.

Comments on this clone: A junction end diverges from the germline sequence, so it may reflect a read error. The genes are TRBV6-1 and TRBJ1-2; TRBD1 agrees at 8 bases. CDR1 is MNHNS and CDR2 is SASEGT in the germline V gene. This CDR3 comprises 15 residues. CDR3 sequence reads: CAISEGDRLGNGYTF. CDR3 nucleotides: TGTGCCATCAGTGAAGGGGACAGGTTAGGTAATGGCTACACCTTC.

The chain couples TRBV19 to TRBJ2-3, with D perhaps being TRBD1 or TRBD2 (6 bases each). The CDR3 runs 14 residues. The V end was cut by 8 bases, the J end by 2 bases, with 14 bases between. Germline values: CDR1 LNHDA, CDR2 SQIVND (reference sequence). The CDR3 region has the DNA TGTGCCAGTCGGGGGCGGGATCTCACAGATACGCAGTATTTT. Protein: CASRGRDLTDTQYF.

The chain recombines TRBV19 with TRBJ1-1; 7 bases match TRBD1. Germline loops: CDR1 LNHDA, CDR2 SQIVND (reference sequence). J was trimmed by 1 base and V by 5 bases; bases with no gene match: 10. CDR3 length equals 16 residues. This chain's CDR3 is CASSSPPGGTNTEAFF. In DNA, the CDR3 is TGTGCCAGTAGTTCGCCGCCAGGGGGAACGAACACTGAAGCTTTCTTT.

The V gene is TRBV29-1, the J gene TRBJ2-2, with TRBD1 matching 8 bases. The V and J ends lost 5 bases and 6 bases, in that order; junction bases with no gene match: 11. Germline CDR1 SQVTM, CDR2 ANQGSEA. This CDR3 region has 15 residues. The CDR3 DNA reads as TGCAGCGTTTACACTGGGGCAGGGGGCGCCGGGGAGCTGTTTTTT. This encodes CSVYTGAGGAGELFF.

Only a few counts were recorded for this clone. V and J are TRBV6-8 and TRBJ1-1; D ambiguous. V shed 8 bases and J shed 4 bases, with 11 bases lying between them. CDR1 and CDR2 from the germline V gene are MNHGY and SAAAGT. CDR3 length equals 12 residues. This chain's CDR3 is CASRVGPTEAFF. Written as DNA, the CDR3 is TGTGCCAGCCGRGTCGGTCCCACTGAAGCTTTCTTT.

This clone was observed a handful of times. The chain combines TRBV6-8 with TRBJ2-1, with D unresolved. V was trimmed by 0 bases and J by 8 bases, leaving 11 bases between them. The CDR3 totals 14 residues. Per germline, CDR1 MNHGY and CDR2 SAAAGT. CDR3 sequence reads: CASSYSSVNDEQFF. The DNA of the CDR3 is TGTGCCAGCAGTTACTCGAGCGTTAACGATGAGCAGTTCTTC.

The chain carries TRBV11-3 and TRBJ2-1; 7 nucleotides align to TRBD2. Germline V lookup: CDR1 SGHNT, CDR2 YENEEA. CDR3 length: 14 residues. V gave up 5 bases and J gave up 8 bases; unmatched junction bases: 9. The CDR3: CASSPRLAGDEQFF. In nucleotides, the CDR3 is TGTGCCAGCAGCCCCCGACTAGCTGGGGATGAGCAGTTCTTC.

The chain couples TRBV14 to TRBJ2-2; D call uncertain. The CDR3 covers 13 residues. Trimming pared 4 bases from V and 6 bases from J, leaving 9 bases between. Per germline, CDR1 SGHDN and CDR2 FVKESK. CDR3 sequence: CASSRNLAGELFF. DNA of the CDR3: TGTGCCAGCAGCCGAAACTTAGCCGGGGAGCTGTTTTTT.

In DNA, the CDR3 is TGTGCCAGCAGTTTTGTGAGTGCAACTAATGAAAAACTGTTTTTT. Translating gives CASSFVSATNEKLFF. The chain uses TRBV28 and TRBJ1-4; D not certain. Germline V CDR1 and CDR2: MDHEN, SYDVKM. The CDR3 covers 15 residues. Trimming removed 3 bases at V and 0 bases at J, with 8 bases between.

This clone was observed a handful of times. The chain recombines TRBV6-8 with TRBJ1-2; D is perhaps TRBD1 (5 bases). Trimming stripped 5 bases from V and 4 bases from J, with 14 bases between. The germline V gene encodes CDR1 MNHGY and CDR2 SAAAGT. The CDR3 has 14 amino acids. The CDR3 loop reads CASSDFWGSYGYTF. The CDR3 DNA sequence: TGTGCCAGCAGTGACTTCTGGGGCTCCTATGGCTACACCTTC.

The chain couples TRBV10-3 to TRBJ2-3; the D call may be TRBD1 or TRBD2 (5 bases each). This CDR3 is 18 amino acids long. Germline-derived CDR1 and CDR2 are ENHRY and SYGVKD. V gave up 0 bases and J gave up 2 bases, with 18 bases separating them. In nucleotides, the CDR3 is TGTGCCATCAGTGAGTCGTTCAGGGCGGACTCGCACACAGATACGCAGTATTTT. It translates to CAISESFRADSHTDTQYF.

This sequence joins TRBV28 and TRBJ1-3; a weak D match, TRBD1 (5 bases). Trimming removed 6 bases at V and 0 bases at J, with 27 bases between. Germline values: CDR1 MDHEN, CDR2 SYDVKM. This CDR3 comprises 20 residues. CDR3 in DNA: TGTGCCAGCAGACGAAGCCGGGGCCGGCGCTTTCCCAACTCTGGAAACACCATATATTTT. Protein sequence: CASRRSRGRRFPNSGNTIYF.

This clone was recorded a few times. V usage is TRBV15 and J usage is TRBJ2-3; weak D call: TRBD1 (6 bases). Germline-derived CDR1 and CDR2 are LNHNV and YYDKDF (reference sequence). V was cut by 1 base and J by 4 bases, with 15 bases left in between. This CDR3 spans 16 amino acids. CDR3 bases: TGTGCCACCAGCAGAGGTGGCAGGGGCGCAGCAGATACGCAGTATTTT. It specifies CATSRGGRGAADTQYF.

The chain has TRBV11-3 and TRBJ2-2, with D maybe TRBD2 (5 bases). CDR1 SGHNT and CDR2 YENEEA come from the germline V gene. This CDR3 spans 14 amino acids. V lost 8 bases, J lost 3 bases, and 13 bases lay in between. For the CDR3, the DNA is TGTGCCAGCCGTACAGAGGGATACACCGGGGAGCTGTTTTTT. Residues: CASRTEGYTGELFF.

This chain links TRBV29-1 with TRBJ2-2, with a possible D match to TRBD1 (5 bases). The germline V and J ends were trimmed by 6 bases and 4 bases, with 18 bases remaining between them. CDR3 length: 15 residues. Germline CDR1 and CDR2: SQVTM and ANQGSEA. CDR3 residues: CSVSSGLPGTGELFF. CDR3 bases: TGCAGCGTCAGTTCAGGGTTGCCGGGCACCGGGGAGCTGTTTTTT.

This clone was seen just once. The J gene is TRBJ1-6, the V gene TRBV7-5. TRBV7-5 corresponds to a pseudogene. This CDR3 is built from 16 residues. CDR3 region: CASSLSGGTYNSPLHF. The CDR3 nucleotides are TGTGCCAGCAGCTTGTCGGGGGGGACCTATAATTCACCCCTCCACTTT.

The chain employs TRBV11-1 and TRBJ2-2, with 9 bases identical to TRBD1. V gave up 6 bases and J gave up 7 bases; unmatched junction bases: 12. This CDR3 region has 16 residues. Germline V gene sequence: CDR1 SGHAT, CDR2 FQDESV (reference sequence). CDR3 amino acids: CASRYSGQGFGGELFF. CDR3 sequence (DNA): TGTGCCAGCAGATACTCGGGACAGGGCTTCGGCGGGGAGCTGTTTTTT.

The gene calls are TRBV5-1 and TRBJ2-1; no reliable D call. Germline lookup yields CDR1 SGHRS and CDR2 YFSETQ. The CDR3 length is 14 residues. V lost 1 base and J lost 3, with 8 bases in between. DNA for the CDR3: TGCGCCAGCAGCTTGTCAGGAGTCTACAATGAGCAGTTCTTC. Residues: CASSLSGVYNEQFF.

The chain uses TRBV29-1 and TRBJ1-4, with D uncertain. Germline values: CDR1 SQVTM, CDR2 ANQGSEA. V lost 2 bases to trimming and J lost 5 bases, with 9 bases between them. This CDR3 comprises 13 residues. The CDR3 nucleotides read TGCAGCGTTGAATTCGGATCCAATGAAAAACTGTTTTTT. Translated, it gives CSVEFGSNEKLFF.

This chain connects TRBV30 to TRBJ2-3; D not resolved. The CDR3 contains 12 residues. V dropped 1 base and J dropped 9 bases, with 11 bases sitting between them. Per germline, CDR1 GTSNPN and CDR2 SVGIG (reference sequence). DNA for the CDR3: TGTGCCTGGAGTGGTGTGGCAGGAACGCAGTATTTT. Residues: CAWSGVAGTQYF. The variable domain in full, completed from reference TRBV30 and TRBJ2-3, reads SQTIHQWPATLVQPVGSPLSLECTVEGTSNPNLYWYRQAAGRGLQLLFYSVGIGQISSEVPQNLSASRPQDRQFILSSKKLLLSDSGFYLCAWSGVAGTQYFGPGTRLTVL.